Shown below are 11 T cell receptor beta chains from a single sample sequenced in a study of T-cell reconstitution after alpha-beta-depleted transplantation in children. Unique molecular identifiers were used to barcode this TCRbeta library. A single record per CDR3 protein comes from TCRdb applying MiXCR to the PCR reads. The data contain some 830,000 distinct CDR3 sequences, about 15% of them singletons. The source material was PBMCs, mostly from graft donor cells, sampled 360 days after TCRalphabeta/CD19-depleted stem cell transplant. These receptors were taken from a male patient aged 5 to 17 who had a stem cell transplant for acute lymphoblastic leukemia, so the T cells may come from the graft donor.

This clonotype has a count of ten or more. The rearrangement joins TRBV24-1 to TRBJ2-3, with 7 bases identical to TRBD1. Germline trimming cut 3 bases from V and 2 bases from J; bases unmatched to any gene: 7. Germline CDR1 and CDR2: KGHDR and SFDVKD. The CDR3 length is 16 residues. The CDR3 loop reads CATSDHGQAYTDTQYF. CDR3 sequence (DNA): TGTGCCACCAGTGATCACGGACAGGCCTACACAGATACGCAGTATTTT.

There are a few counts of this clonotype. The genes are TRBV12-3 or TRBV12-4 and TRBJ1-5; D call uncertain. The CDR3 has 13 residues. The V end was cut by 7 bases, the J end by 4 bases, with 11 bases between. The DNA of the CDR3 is TGTGCCAGCAATTGGCGGCCGAATCAGCCCCAGCATTTT. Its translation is CASNWRPNQPQHF.

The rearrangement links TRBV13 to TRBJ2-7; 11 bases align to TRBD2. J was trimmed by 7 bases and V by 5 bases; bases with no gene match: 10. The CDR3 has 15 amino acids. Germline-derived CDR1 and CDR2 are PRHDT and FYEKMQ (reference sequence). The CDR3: CASSPLAGGREEQYF. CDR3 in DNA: TGTGCCAGCAGCCCGCTAGCGGGAGGACGAGAAGAGCAGTACTTC. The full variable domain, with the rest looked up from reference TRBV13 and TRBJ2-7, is AAGVIQSPRHLIKEKRETATLKCYPIPRHDTVYWYQQGPGQDPQFLISFYEKMQSDKGSIPDRFSAQQFSDYHSELNMSSLELGDSALYFCASSPLAGGREEQYFGPGTRLTVT.

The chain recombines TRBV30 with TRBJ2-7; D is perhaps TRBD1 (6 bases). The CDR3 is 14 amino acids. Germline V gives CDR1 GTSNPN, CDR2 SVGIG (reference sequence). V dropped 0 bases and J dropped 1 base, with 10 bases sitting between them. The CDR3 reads CAWSVVQGSYEQYF. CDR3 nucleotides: TGTGCCTGGAGTGTAGTACAGGGTTCCTACGAGCAGTACTTC.

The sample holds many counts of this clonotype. The CDR3 spells CSVAGGDSYEQYF. Here the CDR3 DNA reads TGCAGCGTTGCCGGCGGAGACTCCTACGAGCAGTACTTC. The genes are TRBV29-1 and TRBJ2-7; D gene unclear. The CDR3 length is 13 residues. V gave up 4 bases and J gave up 0 bases, with 10 bases separating them. Per the germline V gene, CDR1 is SQVTM and CDR2 is ANQGSEA.

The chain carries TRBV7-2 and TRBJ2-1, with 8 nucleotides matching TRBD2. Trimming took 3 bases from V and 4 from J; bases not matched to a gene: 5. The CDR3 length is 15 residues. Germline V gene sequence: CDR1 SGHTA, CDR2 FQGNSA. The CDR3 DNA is TGTGCCAGCAGCTTCGACGGGAGGGCTTACAATGAGCAGTTCTTC. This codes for CASSFDGRAYNEQFF.

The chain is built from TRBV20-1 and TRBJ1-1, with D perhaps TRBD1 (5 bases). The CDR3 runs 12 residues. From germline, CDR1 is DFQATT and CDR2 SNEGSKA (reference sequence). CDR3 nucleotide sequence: TGCAGATATCCTAGGGGTTCCGCTGAAGCTTTCTTT. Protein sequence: CRYPRGSAEAFF.

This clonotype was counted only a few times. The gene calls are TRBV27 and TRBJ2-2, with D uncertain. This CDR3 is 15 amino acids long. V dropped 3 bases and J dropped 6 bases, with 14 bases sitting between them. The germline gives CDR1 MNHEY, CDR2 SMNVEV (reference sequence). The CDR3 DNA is TGTGCCAGCAGTTTGCACCTAGATTTATCCGGGGAGCTGTTTTTT. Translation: CASSLHLDLSGELFF.

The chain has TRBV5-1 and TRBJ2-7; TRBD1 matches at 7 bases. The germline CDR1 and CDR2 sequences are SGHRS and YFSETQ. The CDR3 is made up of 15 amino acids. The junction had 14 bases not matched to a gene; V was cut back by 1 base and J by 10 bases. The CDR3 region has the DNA TGCGCCAGCAGCTTGCTGCCCGGACAGGTTCTTGGACAGTACTTC. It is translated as CASSLLPGQVLGQYF. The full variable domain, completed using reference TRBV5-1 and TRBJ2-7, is KAGVTQTPRYLIKTRGQQVTLSCSPISGHRSVSWYQQTPGQGLQFLFEYFSETQRNKGNFPGRFSGRQFSNSRSEMNVSTLELGDSALYLCASSLLPGQVLGQYFGPGTRLTVT.

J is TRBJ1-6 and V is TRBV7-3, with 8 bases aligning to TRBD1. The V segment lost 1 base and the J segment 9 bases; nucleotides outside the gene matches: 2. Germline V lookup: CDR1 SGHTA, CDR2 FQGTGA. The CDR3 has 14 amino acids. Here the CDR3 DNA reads TGTGCCAGCAGCTTAATGGGGACAGGTTCACCCCTCCACTTT. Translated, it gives CASSLMGTGSPLHF. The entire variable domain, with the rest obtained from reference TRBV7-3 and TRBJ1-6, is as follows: GAGVSQTPSNKVTEKGKYVELRCDPISGHTALYWYRQSLGQGPEFLIYFQGTGAADDSGLPNDRFFAVRPEGSVSTLKIQRTERGDSAVYLCASSLMGTGSPLHFGNGTRLTVT.

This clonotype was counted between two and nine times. Here the CDR3 reads CASSQPGTSYTGELFF. The CDR3 region has the DNA TGCGCCAGCAGCCAACCAGGGACTTCCTACACCGGGGAGCTGTTTTTT. The chain carries TRBV4-1 and TRBJ2-2; perhaps TRBD2 as D (6 bases). The ends were cut back, 2 bases at V and 3 bases at J, with 13 bases in the middle. The CDR3 contains 16 residues. Per the germline V gene, CDR1 is MGHRA and CDR2 is YSYEKL.